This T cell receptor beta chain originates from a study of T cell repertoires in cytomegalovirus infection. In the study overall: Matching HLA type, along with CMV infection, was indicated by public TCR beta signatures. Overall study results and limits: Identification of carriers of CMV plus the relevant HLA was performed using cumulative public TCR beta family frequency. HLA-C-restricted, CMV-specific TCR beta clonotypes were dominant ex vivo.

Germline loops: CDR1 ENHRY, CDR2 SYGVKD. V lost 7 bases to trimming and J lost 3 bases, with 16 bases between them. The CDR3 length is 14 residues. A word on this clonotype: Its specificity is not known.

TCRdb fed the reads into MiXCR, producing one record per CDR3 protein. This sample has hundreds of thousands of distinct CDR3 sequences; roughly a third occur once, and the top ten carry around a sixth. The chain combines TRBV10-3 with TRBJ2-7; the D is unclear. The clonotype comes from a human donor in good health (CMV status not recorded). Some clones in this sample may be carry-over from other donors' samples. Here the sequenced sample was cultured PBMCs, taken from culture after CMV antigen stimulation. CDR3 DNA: TGTGCCATCATGATGGCCGGCGGCAACTACGAGCAGTACTTC. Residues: CAIMMAGGNYEQYF.